This T cell receptor beta chain was obtained from a study of Graves' ophthalmopathy and Graves' hyperthyroidism. Using RNA transcripts, the TCR beta CDR3 regions were amplified. The library came from an HTBI-primed first-round RT-PCR and a second-round multiplex PCR. TCRdb ran MiXCR on the multiplex PCR reads and lists one entry per CDR3 protein. This table holds 300,000 to 350,000 distinct CDR3 sequences, 15% to 20% found once. Ophthalmopathic donors had moderate-to-severe activity, CAS ≥3 and NOSPECS ≥4, with disease that had lasted under 3 months. Thyroid ultrasound, orbital computed tomography, TRAb, serum thyroxine and clinical symptoms formed the basis of diagnosis. This clonotype has a count of ten or more. CDR1 and CDR2 (germline): SGHTA, FQGNSA. Trimming cost V 1 base and J 5 bases, with 9 bases left between them. The CDR3 is 13 amino acids.

Sequences were obtained from peripheral blood. This TCR was recovered from an adult man with Graves' ophthalmopathy. V is TRBV7-2 and J is TRBJ2-7; D call uncertain. CDR3 amino acids: CASSLGGWDEQYF. The CDR3 DNA reads as TGTGCCAGCAGCTTAGGAGGATGGGACGAGCAGTACTTC.